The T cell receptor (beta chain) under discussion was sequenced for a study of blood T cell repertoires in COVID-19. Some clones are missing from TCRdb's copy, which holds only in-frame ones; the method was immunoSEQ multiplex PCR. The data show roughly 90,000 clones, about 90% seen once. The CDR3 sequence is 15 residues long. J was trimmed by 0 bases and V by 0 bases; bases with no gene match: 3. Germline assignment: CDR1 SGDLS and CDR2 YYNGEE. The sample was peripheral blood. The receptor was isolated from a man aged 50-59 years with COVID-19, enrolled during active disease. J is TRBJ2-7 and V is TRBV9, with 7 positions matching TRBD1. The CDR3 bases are TGTGCCAGCAGCGTAGGGGACAGTACCTCCTACGAGCAGTACTTC. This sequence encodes CASSVGDSTSYEQYF.